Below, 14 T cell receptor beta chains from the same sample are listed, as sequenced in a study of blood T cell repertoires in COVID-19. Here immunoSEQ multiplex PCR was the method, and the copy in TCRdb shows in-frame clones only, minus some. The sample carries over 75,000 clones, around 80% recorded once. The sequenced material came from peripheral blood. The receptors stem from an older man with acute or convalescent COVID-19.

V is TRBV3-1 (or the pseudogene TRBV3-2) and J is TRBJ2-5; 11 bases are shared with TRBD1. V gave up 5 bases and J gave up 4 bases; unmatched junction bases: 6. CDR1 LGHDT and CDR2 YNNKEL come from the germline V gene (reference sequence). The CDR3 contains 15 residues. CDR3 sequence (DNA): TGTGCCAGCAGCTTTCGGACAGGGGGCGGAGAGACCCAGTACTTC. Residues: CASSFRTGGGETQYF.

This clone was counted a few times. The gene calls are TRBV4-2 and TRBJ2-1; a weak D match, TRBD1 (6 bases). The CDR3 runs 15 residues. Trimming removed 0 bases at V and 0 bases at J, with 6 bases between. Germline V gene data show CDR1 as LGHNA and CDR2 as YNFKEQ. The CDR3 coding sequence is TGTGCCAGCAGCCAAGAGGACAGCTCCTACAATGAGCAGTTCTTC. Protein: CASSQEDSSYNEQFF.

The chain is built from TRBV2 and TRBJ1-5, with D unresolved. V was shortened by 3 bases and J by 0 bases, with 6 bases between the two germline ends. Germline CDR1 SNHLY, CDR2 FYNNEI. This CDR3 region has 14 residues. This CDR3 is CASSERGSNQPQHF. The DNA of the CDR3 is TGTGCCAGCAGTGAGCGGGGTAGCAATCAGCCCCAGCATTTT.

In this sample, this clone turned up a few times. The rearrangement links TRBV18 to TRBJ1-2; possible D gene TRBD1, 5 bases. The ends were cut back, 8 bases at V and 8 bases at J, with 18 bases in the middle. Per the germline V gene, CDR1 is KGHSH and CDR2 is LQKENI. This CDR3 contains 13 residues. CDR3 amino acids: CASLRQGLSGYTF. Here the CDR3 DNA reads TGTGCCAGCCTACGTCAGGGCCTGTCGGGCTACACCTTC.

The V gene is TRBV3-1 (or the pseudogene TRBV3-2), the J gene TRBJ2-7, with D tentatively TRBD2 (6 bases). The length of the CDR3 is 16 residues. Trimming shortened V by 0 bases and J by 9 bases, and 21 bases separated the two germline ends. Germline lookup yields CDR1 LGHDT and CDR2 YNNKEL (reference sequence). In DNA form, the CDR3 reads TGTGCCAGCAGCCAAGATGGCACCAGCGGGCCCTGGGGGCAGTACTTC. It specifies CASSQDGTSGPWGQYF.

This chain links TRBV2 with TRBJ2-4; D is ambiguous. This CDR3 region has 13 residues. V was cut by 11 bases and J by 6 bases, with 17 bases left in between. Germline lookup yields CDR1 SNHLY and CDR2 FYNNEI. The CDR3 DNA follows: TGTGCCTCCCCGGGTGAGCCCCCAAACATTCAGTACTTC. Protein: CASPGEPPNIQYF.

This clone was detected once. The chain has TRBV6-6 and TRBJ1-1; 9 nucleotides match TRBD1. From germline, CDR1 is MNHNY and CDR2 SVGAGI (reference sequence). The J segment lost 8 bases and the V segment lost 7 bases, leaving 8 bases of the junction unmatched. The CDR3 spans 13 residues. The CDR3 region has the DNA TGTGCCAGCATCTACCCCGGGACAGGGGAAGCTTTCTTT. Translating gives CASIYPGTGEAFF.

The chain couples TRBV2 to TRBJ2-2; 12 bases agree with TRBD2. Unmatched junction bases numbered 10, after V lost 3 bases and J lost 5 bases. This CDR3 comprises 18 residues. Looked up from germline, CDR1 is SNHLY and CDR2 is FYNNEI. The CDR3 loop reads CASSDLRGTSGFTGELFF. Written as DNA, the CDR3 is TGTGCCAGCAGTGATTTGCGCGGGACTAGCGGGTTTACCGGGGAGCTGTTTTTT. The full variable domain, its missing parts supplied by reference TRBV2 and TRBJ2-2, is EPEVTQTPSHQVTQMGQEVILRCVPISNHLYFYWYRQILGQKVEFLVSFYNNEISEKSEIFDDQFSVERPDGSNFTLKIRSTKLEDSAMYFCASSDLRGTSGFTGELFFGEGSRLTVL.

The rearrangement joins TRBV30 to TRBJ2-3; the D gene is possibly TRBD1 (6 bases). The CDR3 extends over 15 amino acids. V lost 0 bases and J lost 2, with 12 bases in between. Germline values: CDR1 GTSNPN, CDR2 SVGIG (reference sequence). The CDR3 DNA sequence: TGTGCCTGGAGTGTATTTACAGGGAACACAGATACGCAGTATTTT. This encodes CAWSVFTGNTDTQYF.

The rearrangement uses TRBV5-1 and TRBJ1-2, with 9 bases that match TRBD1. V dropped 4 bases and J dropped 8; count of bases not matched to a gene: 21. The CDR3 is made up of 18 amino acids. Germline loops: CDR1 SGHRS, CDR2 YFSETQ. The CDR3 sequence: CASSPTTSQGAGVQGYTF. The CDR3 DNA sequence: TGCGCCAGCAGCCCTACTACTTCACAGGGGGCCGGAGTCCAGGGCTACACCTTC.

CDR3 coding DNA: TGCGCCAGCAGCCAAGTTCCTACAGCAACTAATGAAAAACTGTTTTTT. Amino acids: CASSQVPTATNEKLFF. The V gene is TRBV4-1, the J gene TRBJ1-4; D is unclear. CDR1 and CDR2 (germline): MGHRA, YSYEKL. With 1 base removed from V and 0 bases from J, the gap between germline ends came to 9 bases. CDR3 length: 16 amino acids.

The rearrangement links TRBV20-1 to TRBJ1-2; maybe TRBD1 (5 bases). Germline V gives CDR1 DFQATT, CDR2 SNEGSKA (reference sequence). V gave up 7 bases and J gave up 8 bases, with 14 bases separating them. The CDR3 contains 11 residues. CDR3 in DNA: TGCAGTGGCGAGCGGGGGAAGGGCTACACCTTC. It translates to CSGERGKGYTF.

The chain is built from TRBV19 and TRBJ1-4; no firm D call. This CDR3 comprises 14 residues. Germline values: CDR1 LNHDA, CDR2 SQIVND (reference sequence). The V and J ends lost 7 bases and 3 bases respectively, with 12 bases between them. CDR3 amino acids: CASKEVRANEKLFF. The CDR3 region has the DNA TGTGCCAGTAAGGAGGTTCGGGCTAATGAAAAACTGTTTTTT.

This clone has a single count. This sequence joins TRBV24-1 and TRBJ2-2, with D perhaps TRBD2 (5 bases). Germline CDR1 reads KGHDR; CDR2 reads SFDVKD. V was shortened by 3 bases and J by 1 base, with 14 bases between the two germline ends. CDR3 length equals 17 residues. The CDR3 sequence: CATSDPRPGLNTGELFF. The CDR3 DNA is TGTGCCACCAGTGATCCGCGCCCAGGACTGAACACCGGGGAGCTGTTTTTT.